A selection of T cell receptor beta chains follows, all from one sample in a study of cytomegalovirus exposure and HLA in healthy donors. Repertoires were generated with immunoSEQ multiplex PCR, while TCRdb's copy carries only in-frame clones and drops some. The top ten clones hold 5.5% of a sample with approximately 85,000 clones, more than 55% of them seen once. Input material: PBMCs. The receptors were gathered from a woman under 40 in good health and CMV-seropositive. Both conserved end residues are part of each CDR3. A D gene is named only where the DNA matches it firmly. Size is omitted from some rows. Given values are once, few, many or a class for expanded clones.

J: TRBJ2-7
size: few
V: TRBV19
D: .
CDR3: CASRPTPQGLAEQYF
DNA: TGTGCCAGTAGACCTACCCCGCAGGGATTAGCCGAGCAGTACTTC

J: TRBJ2-1
size: .
V: TRBV5-1
D: .
CDR3: CASSLGQGRYNEQFF
DNA: TGCGCCAGCAGCTTGGGGCAGGGGCGCTACAATGAGCAGTTCTTC

J: TRBJ1-3
size: .
V: TRBV2
D: .
CDR3: CASSEARRLPNSGNTIYF
DNA: TGTGCCAGCAGTGAAGCGCGGCGTCTTCCCAACTCTGGAAACACCATATATTTT

J: TRBJ2-1
size: once
V: TRBV5-4
D: .
CDR3: CASSLVGGVSYNEQFF
DNA: TGTGCCAGCAGCTTGGTAGGCGGGGTTTCCTACAATGAGCAGTTCTTC

J: TRBJ1-6
size: .
V: TRBV19
D: TRBD1
CDR3: CASNPGQGWNSPLHF
DNA: TGTGCCAGTAACCCCGGACAGGGATGGAATTCACCCCTCCACTTT

J: TRBJ2-7
size: .
V: TRBV28
D: .
CDR3: CASSWGSGVYEQYF
DNA: TGTGCCAGCAGTTGGGGTAGCGGCGTCTACGAGCAGTACTTC

J: TRBJ1-5
size: .
V: TRBV6-1
D: .
CDR3: CASSEAGGNQPQHF
DNA: TGTGCCAGCAGTGAAGCGGGGGGGAATCAGCCCCAGCATTTT

J: TRBJ1-2
size: .
V: TRBV6-6
D: TRBD1
CDR3: CASSLPGQGYGYTF
DNA: TGTGCCAGCAGCCTCCCGGGACAGGGCTATGGCTACACCTTC

J: TRBJ1-1
size: once
V: TRBV2
D: TRBD1
CDR3: CASGDRRTPEAFF
DNA: TGTGCCAGCGGGGACAGACGAACCCCTGAAGCTTTCTTT

J: TRBJ1-2
size: .
V: TRBV11-3
D: TRBD1
CDR3: CASTPGQGDYGYTF
DNA: TGTGCCAGCACCCCGGGACAGGGGGACTATGGCTACACCTTC

J: TRBJ2-2
size: .
V: TRBV7-2
D: .
CDR3: CASSPSISTAGELFF
DNA: TGTGCCAGCAGCCCGTCGATATCGACTGCCGGGGAGCTGTTTTTT

J: TRBJ1-2
size: .
V: TRBV28
D: .
CDR3: CASRQGVLIYGYTF
DNA: TGTGCCAGCAGACAAGGGGTCTTAATCTATGGCTACACCTTC

J: TRBJ1-2
size: .
V: TRBV11-2
D: .
CDR3: CASSLDRYGYTF
DNA: TGTGCCAGCAGCTTAGACAGATATGGCTACACCTTC

J: TRBJ2-5
size: once
V: TRBV6-5
D: TRBD2
CDR3: CASSYSLAGSGETQYF
DNA: TGTGCCAGCAGTTACTCACTAGCGGGGTCCGGAGAGACCCAGTACTTC

J: TRBJ1-1
size: .
V: TRBV2
D: .
CDR3: CATRARVNTEAFF
DNA: TGTGCCACTCGGGCCAGGGTGAACACTGAAGCTTTCTTT

J: TRBJ2-1
size: few
V: TRBV5-5
D: TRBD1
CDR3: CASSRYDRDYNEQFF
DNA: TGTGCCAGCAGCCGTTATGACAGGGACTACAATGAGCAGTTCTTC

J: TRBJ2-1
size: .
V: TRBV5-1
D: TRBD2
CDR3: CASSFTGTSGSYNEQFF
DNA: TGCGCCAGCAGCTTCACCGGGACTAGCGGCTCCTACAATGAGCAGTTCTTC

J: TRBJ1-2
size: once
V: TRBV4-1
D: TRBD1
CDR3: CASSQAWTGGNYGYPF
DNA: TGCGCCAGCAGCCAAGCGTGGACAGGTGGGAACTATGGCTACCCCTTC

J: TRBJ2-5
size: .
V: TRBV5-6
D: .
CDR3: CASSLRAPSQETQYF
DNA: TGTGCCAGCAGCTTACGTGCGCCTTCCCAAGAGACCCAGTACTTC

J: TRBJ1-4
size: .
V: TRBV27
D: .
CDR3: CASSVTGSYGEKLFF
DNA: TGTGCCAGCAGTGTAACAGGGAGTTACGGTGAAAAACTGTTTTTT

J: TRBJ1-1
size: once
V: TRBV6-1
D: .
CDR3: CASSASFGAGDSAFF
DNA: TGTGCCAGCAGTGCCTCCTTTGGCGCGGGTGATTCAGCTTTCTTT

J: TRBJ2-7
size: .
V: TRBV7-8
D: TRBD2
CDR3: CASSLGLAGRSYEQYF
DNA: TGTGCCAGCAGCTTGGGGCTAGCGGGACGCTCCTACGAGCAGTACTTC

J: TRBJ1-1
size: .
V: TRBV7-9
D: .
CDR3: CASSSIEGETEAFF
DNA: TGTGCCAGCAGCTCGATTGAAGGGGAAACTGAAGCTTTCTTT

J: TRBJ1-5
size: .
V: TRBV6-5
D: TRBD1
CDR3: CASRYEQGANNQPQHF
DNA: TGTGCCAGCAGATACGAACAGGGGGCGAACAATCAGCCCCAGCATTTT

J: TRBJ2-3
size: .
V: TRBV10-1
D: TRBD1
CDR3: CASSEYRGRDTQYF
DNA: TGCGCCAGCAGTGAGTACAGGGGTCGTGATACGCAGTATTTT

J: TRBJ1-4
size: .
V: TRBV6-5
D: .
CDR3: CASRGEREGEKLFF
DNA: TGTGCCAGTCGGGGGGAGAGGGAGGGTGAAAAACTGTTTTTT

J: TRBJ1-2
size: few
V: TRBV7-9
D: .
CDR3: CASSTQGVAGYPF
DNA: TGTGCCAGCAGCACGCAAGGGGTTGCTGGCTACCCCTTC

J: TRBJ1-2
size: .
V: TRBV19
D: .
CDR3: CASRRPQQPNYGYTF
DNA: TGTGCCAGTAGGCGGCCACAACAACCGAACTATGGCTACACCTTC

J: TRBJ2-3
size: .
V: TRBV5-1
D: TRBD2
CDR3: CASSSAGGYTDTQYF
DNA: TGCGCCAGCAGCTCTGCGGGGGGTTACACAGATACGCAGTATTTT

J: TRBJ1-2
size: .
V: TRBV29-1
D: .
CDR3: CSVGRTGRVEGYPF
DNA: TGCAGCGTTGGTAGGACGGGTCGAGTCGAGGGCTACCCCTTC

J: TRBJ2-7
size: .
V: TRBV11-3
D: .
CDR3: CASRDTGSSYEQYF
DNA: TGTGCCAGCAGAGACACAGGGAGCTCCTACGAGCAGTACTTC

J: TRBJ2-7
size: .
V: TRBV5-1
D: .
CDR3: CASRPATHYEQYF
DNA: TGCGCCAGCAGGCCAGCGACCCACTACGAGCAGTACTTC

J: TRBJ1-1
size: .
V: TRBV6-1
D: .
CDR3: CASSEYAFGMNTEAFF
DNA: TGTGCCAGCAGTGAATACGCATTCGGGATGAACACTGAAGCTTTCTTT

J: TRBJ2-5
size: once
V: TRBV5-1
D: .
CDR3: CASSRLDSQETQYF
DNA: TGCGCCAGCAGCCGTTTGGACAGCCAAGAGACCCAGTACTTC

J: TRBJ2-7
size: few
V: TRBV5-1
D: TRBD1
CDR3: CASSLGTGPYEQYF
DNA: TGCGCCAGCAGCTTGGGGACAGGCCCCTACGAGCAGTACTTC

J: TRBJ2-1
size: .
V: TRBV2
D: TRBD2
CDR3: CASKGLAGGNYNEQFF
DNA: TGTGCCAGCAAAGGACTAGCGGGGGGAAACTACAATGAGCAGTTCTTC

J: TRBJ2-5
size: .
V: TRBV9
D: .
CDR3: CASSVAGEQQETQYF
DNA: TGTGCCAGCAGCGTAGCGGGGGAACAACAAGAGACCCAGTACTTC

J: TRBJ1-2
size: few
V: TRBV11-2
D: .
CDR3: CASSFRQHPVSGYGYTF
DNA: TGTGCCAGCAGCTTCCGACAGCACCCCGTTTCGGGCTATGGCTACACCTTC

J: TRBJ2-7
size: .
V: TRBV6-5
D: TRBD1
CDR3: CASSRNRGNEQYF
DNA: TGTGCCAGCAGCCGGAACAGGGGAAACGAGCAGTACTTC

J: TRBJ2-7
size: .
V: TRBV28
D: TRBD2
CDR3: CASSLWLAGGLEQYF
DNA: TGTGCCAGCAGTTTATGGTTAGCGGGGGGGCTAGAGCAGTACTTC

J: TRBJ1-2
size: .
V: TRBV29-1
D: .
CDR3: CSVELGAVGYTF
DNA: TGCAGCGTTGAACTGGGGGCGGTGGGCTACACCTTC

J: TRBJ1-1
size: .
V: TRBV19
D: .
CDR3: CASTVAGNTEAFF
DNA: TGTGCCAGTACCGTCGCAGGAAACACTGAAGCTTTCTTT

J: TRBJ2-7
size: .
V: TRBV5-1
D: TRBD2
CDR3: CASSLSGGRGSEQYF
DNA: TGCGCCAGCAGCTTGTCGGGGGGGCGAGGAAGCGAGCAGTACTTC

J: TRBJ1-5
size: .
V: TRBV6-1
D: .
CDR3: CASSEGEVQPQHF
DNA: TGTGCCAGCAGTGAAGGGGAGGTTCAGCCCCAGCATTTT

J: TRBJ1-1
size: .
V: TRBV7-2
D: .
CDR3: CASSGGGPISNTEAFF
DNA: TGTGCCAGCAGCGGGGGAGGGCCAATCTCGAACACTGAAGCTTTCTTT

J: TRBJ1-2
size: .
V: TRBV19
D: .
CDR3: CATLRQARANYGYTF
DNA: TGTGCCACCCTGAGACAGGCCCGAGCTAACTATGGCTACACCTTC

J: TRBJ2-6
size: few
V: TRBV4-2
D: TRBD1
CDR3: CASSHGDRGRGSRSF
DNA: TGTGCCAGCAGCCATGGGGACAGGGGGAGGGGGAGCCGGTCTTTC

J: TRBJ2-7
size: .
V: TRBV6-6
D: TRBD2
CDR3: CASSPGTSGGYEQYF
DNA: TGTGCCAGCAGTCCAGGGACTAGCGGGGGTTACGAGCAGTACTTC

J: TRBJ2-1
size: .
V: TRBV5-1
D: .
CDR3: CASSPRGSQGGNEQFF
DNA: TGCGCCAGCAGCCCTCGAGGGAGCCAGGGGGGCAATGAGCAGTTCTTC

J: TRBJ1-2
size: .
V: TRBV7-2
D: TRBD1
CDR3: CASSTGTGTRYGYPF
DNA: TGTGCCAGCAGCACCGGGACAGGGACTAGGTATGGCTACCCCTTC

J: TRBJ2-3
size: few
V: TRBV5-1
D: TRBD2
CDR3: CASSLSGGITDTQYF
DNA: TGCGCCAGCAGCTTAAGCGGGGGGATCACAGATACGCAGTATTTT

J: TRBJ1-6
size: .
V: TRBV10-3
D: .
CDR3: CAISEGGANSPLHF
DNA: TGTGCCATCAGTGAGGGGGGGGCTAATTCACCCCTCCACTTT

J: TRBJ2-7
size: .
V: TRBV10-3
D: .
CDR3: CAISDKGQGYEQYF
DNA: TGTGCCATCAGTGACAAGGGACAAGGCTACGAGCAGTACTTC

J: TRBJ1-6
size: .
V: TRBV2
D: .
CDR3: CASRGLWNSPLHF
DNA: TGTGCCAGCAGGGGCTTATGGAATTCACCCCTCCACTTT

J: TRBJ2-3
size: .
V: TRBV7-3
D: .
CDR3: CASSQGGADTQYF
DNA: TGTGCCAGCAGCCAAGGGGGAGCAGATACGCAGTATTTT